Reported below is one T cell receptor (beta chain). The sample belongs to a study of tumor-infiltrating lymphocytes in localized non-small cell lung cancer. Assay: immunoSEQ multiplex PCR; the TCRdb copy retains only in-frame clones and omits some. The sample contains about 8,900 clones, 65% to 80% of which appear only once. The germline CDR1 and CDR2 sequences are SGHTS and YDEGEE. This CDR3 is built from 14 residues. The V segment lost 6 bases and the J segment 2 bases; nucleotides outside the gene matches: 8. Specimen: uninvolved lung tissue not adjacent to the tumor. The receptor was isolated from a human donor with non-small cell lung cancer. The rearrangement uses TRBV5-8 and TRBJ2-7, with TRBD1 identical over 7 bases. CDR3 amino acids: CASNRDSWAYEQYF. The DNA of the CDR3 is TGTGCCAGCAACCGGGACAGTTGGGCCTACGAGCAGTACTTC. Supplemented by reference TRBV5-8 and TRBJ2-7, the full variable domain reads EAGVTQSPTHLIKTRGQQATLRCSPISGHTSVYWYQQALGLGLQFLLWYDEGEERNRGNFPPRFSGRQFPNYSSELNVNALELEDSALYLCASNRDSWAYEQYFGPGTRLTVT.